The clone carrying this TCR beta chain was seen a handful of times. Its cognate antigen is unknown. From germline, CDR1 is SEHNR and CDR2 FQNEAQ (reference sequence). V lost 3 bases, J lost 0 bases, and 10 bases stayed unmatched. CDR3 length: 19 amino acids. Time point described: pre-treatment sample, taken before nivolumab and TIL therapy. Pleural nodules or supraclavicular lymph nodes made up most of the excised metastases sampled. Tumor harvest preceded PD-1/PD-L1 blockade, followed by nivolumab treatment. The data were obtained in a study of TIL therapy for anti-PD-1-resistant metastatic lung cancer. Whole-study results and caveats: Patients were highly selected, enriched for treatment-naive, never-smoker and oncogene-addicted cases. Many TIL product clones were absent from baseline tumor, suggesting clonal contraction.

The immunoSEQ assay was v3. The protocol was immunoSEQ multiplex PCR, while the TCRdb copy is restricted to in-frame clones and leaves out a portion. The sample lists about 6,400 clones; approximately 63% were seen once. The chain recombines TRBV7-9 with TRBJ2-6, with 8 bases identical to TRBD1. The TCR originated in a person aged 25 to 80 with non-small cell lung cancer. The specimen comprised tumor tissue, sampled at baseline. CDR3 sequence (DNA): TGTGCCAGCAGCTTTGGACAGGGCATATCAAACTCTGGGGCCAACGTCCTGACTTTC. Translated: CASSFGQGISNSGANVLTF.